This T cell receptor beta chain was sequenced during a study of blood T cell repertoires in COVID-19. Study-wide background: Some COVID-19 samples were acute and others convalescent; all came from the United States, Italy and Spain.

Seattle's enrolled individuals joined amid active infection and were then monitored longitudinally. The V gene lost 0 bases and the J gene lost 7 bases, with 5 bases spanning the gap. CDR3 length: 12 residues. CDR1 and CDR2 (germline): SGHRS, YFSETQ. Methods used by the authors: Using reference gene primer amplification, nucleated cell counts were estimated. The assay was immunoSEQ multiplex PCR, and TCRdb's table has in-frame clones only and misses some. The V and J calls and clone size are taken from that table; D and trimming were inferred from the DNA. This table holds hundreds of thousands of clones, 83% found once.

This TCR derives from a woman aged 30 to 39 with COVID-19, enrolled during active disease. Input material: peripheral blood. The gene calls are TRBV5-1 and TRBJ2-1, with TRBD2 as a possible D gene (5 bases). CDR3 sequence reads: CASSLAGNEQFF. The DNA of the CDR3 is TGCGCCAGCAGCTTGGCGGGGAATGAGCAGTTCTTC.